The clone carrying this T cell receptor (beta chain) has just a few counts. Per the germline V gene, CDR1 is SQVTM and CDR2 is ANQGSEA. The trim removed 5 bases at V and 4 bases at J, leaving 4 bases unmatched. This CDR3 has 12 residues. The sample belongs to a study of T cells in Graves' hyperthyroidism and ophthalmopathy. About the research overall: Peripheral blood samples were taken at initial diagnosis, prior to any treatment.

Hyperthyroidism was newly diagnosed in patients aged 18 to 65 (duration under 2 months). Criteria for exclusion of patients were uncontrolled infection, other autoimmune disease, pregnancy or lactation. Out of roughly 9.1 ml of fresh peripheral blood came the PBMCs. RNA transcripts yielded amplified TCR beta CDR3 regions. The HTBI primer set was used in a first-round RT-PCR of the TCR CDR3. MiXCR was run by TCRdb on the multiplex PCR reads, yielding one entry per CDR3 protein. The sample yields 350,000 to 500,000 distinct CDR3 sequences, 12% to 15% seen once. V gene TRBV29-1 combines with J gene TRBJ2-7; 8 positions match TRBD1. Sequenced material: blood. The clonotype comes from a woman between 18 and 29 years old with Graves' hyperthyroidism. The CDR3 loop is CSVRQGHYEQYF. CDR3 DNA sequence: TGCAGCGTTAGACAGGGGCATTACGAGCAGTACTTC.